This entry lists 31 T cell receptor beta chains sequenced from one sample in a study of CD8+ T cells in alopecia areata (dated by TCRdb to 2017 to 2018). Taken with the paper, the label for time point translates to: baseline before oral tofacitinib. Libraries were built with the immunoSEQ multiplex PCR assay. To provide template for TCR sequencing, every sample had RNA extracted and reverse transcribed into cDNA. TCRdb's version of the immuneACCESS table is confined to in-frame rearrangements and falls short of the full clone set. An unresolved V gene accounts for under half of the shortfall where checked; the remainder is of unknown origin. In all, the sample holds about 150,000 clones, and around three fifths of those were seen once. Jointly, the top ten make up roughly 6.7% of the sample. The sample here was CD4+ T cells sorted from blood, taken at week 0. These receptors were taken from a human donor with alopecia areata.

The gene calls are TRBV7-2 and TRBJ2-1; D uncertain. Germline V gene lookup returns CDR1 SGHTA and CDR2 FQGNSA. This CDR3 has 13 amino acids. V lost 5 bases and J 0 bases, leaving 5 bases between the germline ends. This CDR3 reads CASSPSSYNEQFF. The CDR3 region has the DNA TGTGCCAGCAGCCCCAGCTCCTACAATGAGCAGTTCTTC.

Concerning this clone itself: Relative to the germline gene, one junction end is altered; a read error may explain this. The chain uses TRBV2 and TRBJ1-1, with 9 positions matching TRBD1. This CDR3 region has 18 residues. Germline CDR1 reads SNHLY; CDR2 reads FYNNEI. The CDR3 sequence is CASSEEGQGLALPKLAFF. The CDR3 DNA sequence: TGTGCCAGCAGCGAAGAAGGACAGGGGTTGGCTCTTCCCAAGTTGGCTTTCTTT. The whole variable domain, remainder taken from reference TRBV2 and TRBJ1-1, is EPEVTQTPSHQVTQMGQEVILRCVPISNHLYFYWYRQILGQKVEFLVSFYNNEISEKSEIFDDQFSVERPDGSNFTLKIRSTKLEDSAMYFCASSEEGQGLALPKLAFFGQGTRLTVV.

V usage is TRBV29-1 and J usage is TRBJ2-2; D is possibly TRBD2 (7 bases). Between the trimmed V and J ends, which lost 6 bases and 5 bases, there was a span of 13 bases. The CDR3 contains 13 residues. Germline V lookup: CDR1 SQVTM, CDR2 ANQGSEA. CDR3 sequence: CSVAGAGTGELFF. CDR3 in DNA: TGCAGCGTCGCGGGGGCGGGGACCGGGGAGCTGTTTTTT.

The V call is TRBV29-1, the J call TRBJ2-5; TRBD1 aligns across 12 bases. J gave up 4 bases and V 2 bases, and 8 bases lay outside the gene matches. Germline-derived CDR1 and CDR2 are SQVTM and ANQGSEA. This CDR3 is built from 16 residues. CDR3 DNA sequence: TGCAGCGTTGAACGTCCCGGGACAGGGGGCGGAGAGACCCAGTACTTC. Its translation is CSVERPGTGGGETQYF.

This chain joins TRBV15 and TRBJ2-2; no reliable D call. Germline CDR1 is LNHNV and CDR2 is YYDKDF (reference sequence). The CDR3 sequence is 14 residues long. V gave up 3 bases and J gave up 4 bases, with 9 bases separating them. The CDR3 loop reads CATSRVGFTGELFF. CDR3 DNA sequence: TGTGCCACCAGCAGGGTGGGGTTCACCGGGGAGCTGTTTTTT.

The CDR3 DNA is TGCAGCGTTGAAGAGGGGACGGGGACCTACGAGCAGTACTTC. This encodes CSVEEGTGTYEQYF. V is TRBV29-1 and J is TRBJ2-7; perhaps D is TRBD1 or TRBD2 (5 bases each). The CDR3 runs to 14 residues. Trimming took 0 bases from V and 2 from J, leaving 11 bases between them. The germline V gene has CDR1 SQVTM and CDR2 ANQGSEA.

This clone came up a few times. The chain links TRBV14 to TRBJ2-4, with unresolved D. Deletions cut 4 bases from V and 12 bases from J, with 19 bases between. Per germline, CDR1 SGHDN and CDR2 FVKESK. This CDR3 has 14 amino acids. This chain's CDR3 is CASSPAGPQRAQYF. The CDR3 bases are TGTGCCAGCAGCCCGGCCGGGCCCCAACGGGCTCAGTACTTC.

The rearrangement joins TRBV4-2 to TRBJ2-1; 7 nucleotides agree with TRBD2. From germline, CDR1 is LGHNA and CDR2 YNFKEQ. The CDR3 runs to 15 residues. The V gene end was trimmed by 1 base and the J gene end by 5 bases; junction bases not matched to a gene: 5. CDR3 sequence (DNA): TGTGCCAGCAGCCAAGGGGGGGGAACTGACAATGAGCAGTTCTTC. This sequence encodes CASSQGGGTDNEQFF.

The rearrangement links TRBV7-6 to TRBJ2-1; the match to TRBD2 covers 9 bases. The CDR3 contains 16 residues. With 2 bases clipped from V and 2 bases from J, the junction kept 4 bases outside the gene matches. Germline V gene data show CDR1 as SGHVS and CDR2 as FNYEAQ. CDR3 coding DNA: TGTGCCAGCAGCTTAATTGCTAGCGGGGCCTACAATGAGCAGTTCTTC. Amino acids: CASSLIASGAYNEQFF. Complete variable domain (other parts from reference TRBV7-6 and TRBJ2-1): GAGVSQSPRYKVTKRGQDVALRCDPISGHVSLYWYRQALGQGPEFLTYFNYEAQQDKSGLPNDRFSAERPEGSISTLTIQRTEQRDSAMYRCASSLIASGAYNEQFFGPGTRLTVL.

The rearrangement joins TRBV7-2 to TRBJ2-7; possibly TRBD1 for D (5 bases). The V and J ends lost 1 base and 3 bases respectively, with 10 bases between them. Germline-derived CDR1 and CDR2 are SGHTA and FQGNSA. There are 14 residues in the CDR3. The CDR3 DNA reads TGTGCCAGCAGCTTAGATCGGACAAGCTACGAGCAGTACTTC. Amino acid sequence: CASSLDRTSYEQYF.

This clone was counted a few times. The chain recombines TRBV18 with TRBJ2-5, with 7 bases aligning to TRBD1. This CDR3 has 14 amino acids. V lost 4 bases and J lost 2; bases outside the gene matches: 4. The germline V gene has CDR1 KGHSH and CDR2 LQKENI. This chain's CDR3 is CASSQQGQQETQYF. The CDR3 nucleotides read TGTGCCAGCTCACAACAGGGACAGCAAGAGACCCAGTACTTC.

V usage is TRBV15 and J usage is TRBJ1-1; the D is unclear. This CDR3 is 14 amino acids long. CDR1 is LNHNV, CDR2 YYDKDF, per germline (reference sequence). The V end was cut by 0 bases, the J end by 4 bases, with 9 bases between. CDR3 coding DNA: TGTGCCACCAGCAGAGATGGGTTCGGCACTGAAGCTTTCTTT. Its protein is CATSRDGFGTEAFF.

The sample holds a few counts of this clone. V gene TRBV18 combines with J gene TRBJ1-6; 8 positions match TRBD1. The CDR3 is made up of 14 amino acids. In germline, CDR1 is KGHSH, CDR2 LQKENI. V trimming: 5 bases; J trimming: 7 bases; junction bases outside the gene matches: 4. The CDR3 protein is CASSSGQDNSPLHF. In nucleotides, the CDR3 is TGTGCCAGCTCATCGGGACAGGACAATTCACCCCTCCACTTT.

This clone was detected a few times. The junction and the germline gene differ at one end; a read error may be behind it. The genes are TRBV29-1 and TRBJ2-7; 16 positions match TRBD2. Germline V gives CDR1 SQVTM, CDR2 ANQGSEA. This CDR3 has 20 amino acids. The CDR3 here is CSVEGWSGTSGGASSGEQYF. DNA of the CDR3: TGCAGCGTGGAAGGGTGGTCCGGGACTAGCGGGGGGGCCTCTTCAGGCGAGCAGTACTTC.

This clone was detected a few times. The chain has TRBV4-2 and TRBJ2-7; 12 bases align to TRBD2. Germline CDR1 reads LGHNA; CDR2 reads YNFKEQ. The CDR3 runs to 18 residues. After removal of 2 bases from V and 3 bases from J, the junction contained 11 bases not matched to a gene. The CDR3 sequence: CASSQQSSGGGLSYEQYF. CDR3 DNA sequence: TGTGCCAGCAGCCAACAGTCTAGCGGGGGGGGATTGAGCTACGAGCAGTACTTC.

J is TRBJ2-5 and V is TRBV30; 7 bases align to TRBD1. V was clipped by 1 base and J by 0 bases; unmatched bases: 5. CDR3 length equals 15 residues. The germline V gene encodes CDR1 GTSNPN and CDR2 SVGIG (reference sequence). The CDR3 region is CAWSGVTGYQETQYF. In DNA form, the CDR3 reads TGTGCCTGGAGTGGAGTGACAGGGTACCAAGAGACCCAGTACTTC. The whole variable domain, filled in from reference TRBV30 and TRBJ2-5, reads SQTIHQWPATLVQPVGSPLSLECTVEGTSNPNLYWYRQAAGRGLQLLFYSVGIGQISSEVPQNLSASRPQDRQFILSSKKLLLSDSGFYLCAWSGVTGYQETQYFGPGTRLLVL.

The CDR3 protein is CSVETSSLEFF. CDR3 sequence (DNA): TGCAGCGTTGAAACATCTAGCTTAGAATTCTTC. V and J are TRBV29-1 and TRBJ2-1; D possibly corresponds to TRBD2 (5 bases). The length of the CDR3 is 11 residues. Trimming left V 2 bases short and J 16 bases short, with 15 bases between. From germline, CDR1 is SQVTM and CDR2 ANQGSEA.

The chain uses TRBV7-9 and TRBJ1-1; D is unclear. Germline CDR1 is SEHNR and CDR2 is FQNEAQ (reference sequence). Between the trimmed V and J ends, which lost 5 bases and 1 base, there was a span of 11 bases. This CDR3 region has 14 residues. CDR3: CASSKAMGNTEAFF. CDR3 DNA sequence: TGTGCCAGCAGCAAAGCCATGGGGAACACTGAAGCTTTCTTT.

The chain links TRBV25-1 to TRBJ1-2; unclear D gene. The CDR3 contains 15 residues. Germline V gene lookup returns CDR1 MGHDK and CDR2 SYGVNS. Trimming cost V 2 bases and J 3 bases, with 13 bases left between them. The chain's CDR3 is CASSEGGRVDYGYTF. The CDR3 region has the DNA TGTGCCAGCAGTGAAGGTGGGAGGGTCGACTATGGCTACACCTTC.

Only a few counts were recorded for this clone. This chain connects TRBV20-1 to TRBJ2-1; D is unresolved. Germline V lookup: CDR1 DFQATT, CDR2 SNEGSKA (reference sequence). V lost 3 bases and J lost 12, with 9 bases in between. The CDR3 contains 10 residues. CDR3 in amino acids: CSASSGGQFF. The CDR3, as DNA: TGCAGTGCTAGCTCAGGCGGGCAGTTCTTC.

V and J are TRBV30 and TRBJ1-4; D is uncertain. The CDR3 runs 16 residues. The ends were cut back, 1 base at V and 11 bases at J, with 23 bases in the middle. Germline V gene sequence: CDR1 GTSNPN, CDR2 SVGIG (reference sequence). This CDR3 is CAWSGKTGDQTDKLFF. CDR3 coding DNA: TGTGCCTGGAGTGGTAAAACGGGAGACCAGACGGATAAACTGTTTTTT.

This clone was counted a single time. V and J are TRBV5-6 and TRBJ1-2; D is perhaps TRBD1 (6 bases). Trimming took 2 bases from V and 4 from J, leaving 9 bases between them. This CDR3 region has 13 residues. Germline V gene lookup returns CDR1 SGHDT and CDR2 YYEEEE. CDR3 amino acids: CASSFGGPYGYTF. The CDR3 DNA reads TGTGCCAGCAGCTTCGGGGGGCCCTATGGCTACACCTTC. Combining the CDR3 with reference TRBV5-6 and TRBJ1-2 gives the whole variable domain DAGVTQSPTHLIKTRGQQVTLRCSPKSGHDTVSWYQQALGQGPQFIFQYYEEEERQRGNFPDRFSGHQFPNYSSELNVNALLLGDSALYLCASSFGGPYGYTFGSGTRLTVV.

The chain joins TRBV2 to TRBJ1-2; D is unclear. The CDR3 consists of 13 residues. Germline CDR1 SNHLY, CDR2 FYNNEI. The V gene lost 5 bases and the J gene lost 9 bases, with 16 bases spanning the gap. The chain's CDR3 is CASSKGLWGSYTF. CDR3 in DNA: TGTGCCAGCAGTAAAGGGCTGTGGGGTAGCTACACCTTC.

This chain links TRBV5-1 with TRBJ2-7; 10 positions match TRBD1. From germline, CDR1 is SGHRS and CDR2 YFSETQ. The CDR3 covers 17 residues. V was pared by 0 bases and J by 3 bases, with 9 bases of the junction left unmatched. CDR3 protein: CASSLVTGTGVNYEQYF. CDR3 coding DNA: TGCGCCAGCAGCTTGGTCACCGGGACAGGGGTGAACTACGAGCAGTACTTC.

The chain couples TRBV5-1 to TRBJ1-5, with D hard to call. Trimming removed 2 bases at V and 3 bases at J, with 6 bases between. Looked up from germline, CDR1 is SGHRS and CDR2 is YFSETQ. The CDR3 runs 13 residues. In DNA, the CDR3 is TGCGCCAGCAGCTTAGGTTTCAATCAGCCCCAGCATTTT. Translated, it gives CASSLGFNQPQHF.

This clone has only a few counts. Other DNA sequences in the sample encode the same CDR3. The chain uses TRBV29-1 and TRBJ1-6; 10 nucleotides line up with TRBD1. The CDR3 has 13 amino acids. Germline lookup yields CDR1 SQVTM and CDR2 ANQGSEA. The V segment lost 6 bases and the J segment 7 bases; nucleotides outside the gene matches: 3. CDR3 residues: CSVGQGGNSPLHF. The CDR3 nucleotides read TGCAGCGTAGGACAGGGGGGCAATTCACCCCTCCACTTT.

This clone came up a few times. V is TRBV29-1 and J is TRBJ1-2; perhaps TRBD1 as D (6 bases). Germline V gene lookup returns CDR1 SQVTM and CDR2 ANQGSEA. CDR3 size: 11 residues. Trimming shortened V by 5 bases and J by 4 bases, and 8 bases separated the two germline ends. The CDR3, as DNA: TGCAGCGTTCGGACAGCCTATGGCTACACCTTC. It specifies CSVRTAYGYTF.

V and J are TRBV30 and TRBJ1-2, with D hard to call. Trimming left V 2 bases short and J 4 bases short, with 11 bases between. The CDR3 contains 13 residues. Looked up from germline, CDR1 is GTSNPN and CDR2 is SVGIG (reference sequence). The CDR3 DNA sequence: TGTGCCTGGAGTCGACCGAGCAGCTATGGCTACACCTTC. Its translation is CAWSRPSSYGYTF.

The gene calls are TRBV29-1 and TRBJ2-7; 9 nucleotides align to TRBD1. With 7 bases clipped from V and 1 base from J, the junction kept 23 bases outside the gene matches. Germline-derived CDR1 and CDR2 are SQVTM and ANQGSEA. The CDR3 contains 19 residues. The DNA for the CDR3 is TGCAGCGCCCAGCATTATGTTGGGACAGGGAAGGGAGGGTCCTACGAGCAGTACTTC. The encoded protein is CSAQHYVGTGKGGSYEQYF.

The chain links TRBV7-2 to TRBJ1-5; no clear D gene. This CDR3 has 13 amino acids. V was trimmed by 3 bases and J by 7 bases, leaving 10 bases between them. CDR1 and CDR2 (germline): SGHTA, FQGNSA. This chain's CDR3 is CASSFVKDQPQHF. CDR3 nucleotide sequence: TGTGCCAGCAGCTTCGTCAAGGACCAGCCCCAGCATTTT.

The chain carries TRBV2 and TRBJ2-3; 9 nucleotides line up with TRBD2. After removal of 2 bases from V and 4 bases from J, the junction contained 10 bases not matched to a gene. CDR3 length equals 17 residues. The germline V gene has CDR1 SNHLY and CDR2 FYNNEI. The CDR3 loop reads CASSESLAGSLPDTQYF. The DNA for the CDR3 is TGTGCCAGCAGTGAATCCCTAGCGGGGTCGCTACCAGATACGCAGTATTTT.